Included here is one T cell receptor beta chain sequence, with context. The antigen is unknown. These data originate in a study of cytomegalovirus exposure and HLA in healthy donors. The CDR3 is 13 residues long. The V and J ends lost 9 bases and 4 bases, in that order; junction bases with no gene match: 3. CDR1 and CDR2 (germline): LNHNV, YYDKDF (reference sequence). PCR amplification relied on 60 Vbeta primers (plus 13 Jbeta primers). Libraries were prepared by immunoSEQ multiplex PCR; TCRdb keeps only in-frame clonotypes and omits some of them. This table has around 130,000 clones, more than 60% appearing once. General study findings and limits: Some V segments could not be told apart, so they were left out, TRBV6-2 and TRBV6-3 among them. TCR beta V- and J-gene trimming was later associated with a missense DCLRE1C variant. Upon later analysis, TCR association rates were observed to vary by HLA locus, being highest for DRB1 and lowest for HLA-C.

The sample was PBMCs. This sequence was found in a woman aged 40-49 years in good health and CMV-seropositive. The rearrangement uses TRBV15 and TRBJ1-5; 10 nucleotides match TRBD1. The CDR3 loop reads CATRTGGNQPQHF. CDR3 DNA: TGTGCCACTCGGACAGGGGGGAATCAGCCCCAGCATTTT.